The rows below give T cell receptor beta chains drawn from one sample of a study of cytomegalovirus exposure and HLA in healthy donors. Some clones are missing from TCRdb's copy, which holds only in-frame ones; the method was immunoSEQ multiplex PCR. This table holds fewer than 250,000 clones, 70% to 75% found once. Material: PBMCs. The receptors here all came from a man aged 30 to 39 in good health and CMV-seropositive. CDR3s include the opening cysteine and the closing phenylalanine or tryptophan. A D gene is named only where the DNA matches it firmly. The size entry is marked missing in some rows and otherwise reads once, few, many or a size class.

clone size: NA; V gene: TRBV5-1; D gene: TRBD1; J gene: TRBJ2-7; CDR3 protein: CASSFGTGAYEQYF; CDR3 DNA: TGCGCCAGCAGCTTTGGGACAGGGGCCTACGAGCAGTACTTC
clone size: few; V gene: TRBV7-9; D gene: TRBD2; J gene: TRBJ2-7; CDR3 protein: CASSVSDSGIYEQYF; CDR3 DNA: TGTGCCAGCAGCGTAAGTGACAGCGGGATATACGAGCAGTACTTC
clone size: NA; V gene: TRBV19; D gene: NA; J gene: TRBJ2-2; CDR3 protein: CASSHRNLNTGELFF; CDR3 DNA: TGTGCCAGTAGTCACAGGAACCTGAACACCGGGGAGCTGTTTTTT
clone size: once; V gene: TRBV2; D gene: NA; J gene: TRBJ1-6; CDR3 protein: CASTLDRQGGSPLHF; CDR3 DNA: TGTGCCAGCACCCTTGACCGGCAGGGCGGTTCACCCCTCCACTTT
clone size: NA; V gene: TRBV29-1; D gene: TRBD1; J gene: TRBJ2-5; CDR3 protein: CSVDRAVVETQYF; CDR3 DNA: TGTAGCGTTGACAGGGCTGTGGTGGAGACCCAGTACTTC
clone size: few; V gene: TRBV9; D gene: TRBD1; J gene: TRBJ2-1; CDR3 protein: CASSRRTGDEQFF; CDR3 DNA: TGTGCCAGCAGCAGACGGACAGGGGATGAGCAGTTCTTC
clone size: NA; V gene: TRBV13; D gene: NA; J gene: TRBJ2-3; CDR3 protein: CASSPQLRESDTQYF; CDR3 DNA: TGTGCCAGCAGCCCCCAGCTCCGGGAGTCAGATACGCAGTATTTT
clone size: NA; V gene: TRBV27; D gene: NA; J gene: TRBJ2-7; CDR3 protein: CASSITRIPYEQYF; CDR3 DNA: TGTGCCAGCAGTATTACCAGGATTCCCTACGAGCAGTACTTC
clone size: NA; V gene: TRBV2; D gene: NA; J gene: TRBJ1-1; CDR3 protein: CASRTVKNTEAFF; CDR3 DNA: TGTGCCAGTAGGACAGTAAAGAACACTGAAGCTTTCTTT
clone size: NA; V gene: TRBV28; D gene: NA; J gene: TRBJ2-1; CDR3 protein: CASSLRSSDNPNKSIQFF; CDR3 DNA: TGTGCCAGCAGTTTAAGGTCTAGCGACAACCCTAACAAATCGATACAGTTCTTC
clone size: NA; V gene: TRBV10-2; D gene: TRBD2; J gene: TRBJ2-4; CDR3 protein: CASSTGGAIAKNIQYF; CDR3 DNA: TGCGCCAGCAGCACCGGGGGGGCCATAGCCAAAAACATTCAGTACTTC
clone size: NA; V gene: TRBV9; D gene: NA; J gene: TRBJ2-7; CDR3 protein: CASSVTGSSYEQYF; CDR3 DNA: TGTGCCAGCAGCGTGACAGGTAGCTCCTACGAGCAGTACTTC
clone size: once; V gene: TRBV2; D gene: TRBD1; J gene: TRBJ1-4; CDR3 protein: CASRGQGAPEKLFF; CDR3 DNA: TGTGCCAGCAGAGGACAGGGGGCGCCTGAAAAACTGTTTTTT
clone size: NA; V gene: TRBV9; D gene: NA; J gene: TRBJ2-2; CDR3 protein: CASGGGGGELFF; CDR3 DNA: TGTGCCAGCGGGGGAGGGGGCGGGGAGCTGTTTTTT
clone size: NA; V gene: TRBV13; D gene: TRBD2; J gene: TRBJ2-3; CDR3 protein: CASSLGGRALDTQYF; CDR3 DNA: TGTGCCAGCAGCTTAGGCGGGAGGGCCTTAGATACGCAGTATTTT
clone size: once; V gene: TRBV7-9; D gene: TRBD2; J gene: TRBJ2-1; CDR3 protein: CASSRLAGNSYNEQFF; CDR3 DNA: TGTGCCAGCAGCCGTTTAGCGGGAAACTCCTACAATGAGCAGTTCTTC
clone size: NA; V gene: TRBV23-1; D gene: NA; J gene: TRBJ2-2; CDR3 protein: CASSQPSGYANTGELFF; CDR3 DNA: TGCGCCAGCAGTCAACCCAGCGGTTATGCGAACACCGGGGAGCTGTTTTTT
clone size: few; V gene: TRBV2; D gene: NA; J gene: TRBJ1-2; CDR3 protein: CASSYVPSGSYTF; CDR3 DNA: TGTGCCAGCAGCTATGTTCCCTCGGGTAGCTACACCTTC
clone size: NA; V gene: TRBV7-2; D gene: NA; J gene: TRBJ2-7; CDR3 protein: CASSVDRAYEQYF; CDR3 DNA: TGTGCCAGCAGCGTGGACAGAGCCTACGAGCAGTACTTC
clone size: NA; V gene: TRBV10-2; D gene: TRBD2; J gene: TRBJ2-2; CDR3 protein: CASSVGGAYTGELFF; CDR3 DNA: TGCGCCAGCAGTGTCGGGGGGGCGTACACCGGGGAGCTGTTTTTT
clone size: NA; V gene: TRBV18; D gene: NA; J gene: TRBJ2-7; CDR3 protein: CASSRGETPTEQYF; CDR3 DNA: TGTGCCAGCTCACGGGGGGAAACCCCTACCGAGCAGTACTTC
clone size: NA; V gene: TRBV11-3; D gene: TRBD2; J gene: TRBJ2-7; CDR3 protein: CASSLGGTSSYEQYF; CDR3 DNA: TGTGCCAGCAGCTTAGGAGGGACTAGCAGCTACGAGCAGTACTTC
clone size: NA; V gene: TRBV21-1; D gene: NA; J gene: TRBJ1-1; CDR3 protein: CASSSPGQMNTEAFF; CDR3 DNA: TGTGCCAGCAGCAGCCCGGGACAAATGAACACTGAAGCTTTCTTT
clone size: NA; V gene: TRBV7-8; D gene: TRBD1; J gene: TRBJ1-2; CDR3 protein: CASSLAPTGGMDGYTF; CDR3 DNA: TGTGCCAGCAGCTTAGCCCCGACAGGGGGTATGGATGGCTACACCTTC
clone size: NA; V gene: TRBV9; D gene: TRBD1; J gene: TRBJ2-7; CDR3 protein: CASSPTGVQTYEQYF; CDR3 DNA: TGTGCCAGCAGCCCCACAGGGGTGCAAACCTACGAGCAGTACTTC
clone size: NA; V gene: TRBV6-5; D gene: NA; J gene: TRBJ2-3; CDR3 protein: CASRTIAVSTDTQYF; CDR3 DNA: TGTGCCAGCAGGACTATAGCAGTGAGCACAGATACGCAGTATTTT
clone size: NA; V gene: TRBV9; D gene: NA; J gene: TRBJ1-4; CDR3 protein: CAINPHSFHVYRINEKLFF; CDR3 DNA: TGTGCCATCAACCCCCACTCCTTCCATGTCTACAGGATTAATGAAAAACTGTTTTTT